This T cell receptor beta chain was found in a study of blood T cells in healthy people across ages. General study results and limits: As age increased, TCR beta diversity per million T cells fell in a roughly linear fashion.

A second PCR, run for about 7 to 12 cycles, used a sample-barcoded 5' primer plus a J-beta primer mix. With 12 random nucleotides, a template-switch adaptor tagged each individual cDNA molecule. Per-sample output comprised a minimum of 3 million paired-end reads containing CDR3. MiXCR, run by TCRdb on the 5' RACE reads, gives a single entry per CDR3 protein. In the table there are around 800,000 distinct CDR3 sequences, about 42% of which are singletons. CDR1 is LNHNV, CDR2 YYDKDF, per germline (reference sequence). The CDR3 length is 12 residues. V was shortened by 3 bases and J by 3 bases, with 6 bases between the two germline ends. This clonotype was found many times. Its matching antigen is unknown.

The sample was blood. The chain joins TRBV15 to TRBJ2-7, with D hard to call. The sequence derives from an elderly man in good health. The CDR3 DNA is TGTGCCACCAGCAGTAACAGCTACGAGCAGTACTTC. As protein: CATSSNSYEQYF.